A single sample gave rise to the 6 T cell receptor beta chains below, sequenced in a study of cytomegalovirus exposure and HLA in healthy donors. PCR used 60 Vbeta primers and 13 Jbeta primers. Method: immunoSEQ multiplex PCR; TCRdb's copy keeps in-frame clones and lacks some. The repertoire holds 90,000 to 100,000 clones, with about 84% as singletons. Sequenced input: PBMCs. The receptor set was obtained from a man aged 18 to 30 in good health and CMV-seronegative.

This clone showed up just once. The chain joins TRBV5-6 to TRBJ1-1; perhaps TRBD1 as D (6 bases). The germline V and J ends were trimmed by 1 base and 0 bases, with 16 bases remaining between them. CDR1 is SGHDT and CDR2 is YYEEEE in the germline V gene. There are 17 residues in the CDR3. Here the CDR3 DNA reads TGTGCCAGCAGCTTGATCGGGGGGCTGGCATTGAACACTGAAGCTTTCTTT. This sequence encodes CASSLIGGLALNTEAFF.

This clone was recorded a few times. The chain recombines TRBV12-5 with TRBJ2-3; TRBD2 matches 9 bases. The CDR3 contains 17 residues. V lost 1 base to trimming and J lost 4 bases; unmatched junction nucleotides: 9. Looked up from germline, CDR1 is LGHNT and CDR2 is FRNRAP. The CDR3 DNA follows: TGTGCTAGTGGTTTGGCACCGGGACTAGCTGTCTCAGATACGCAGTATTTT. This sequence encodes CASGLAPGLAVSDTQYF.

The chain carries TRBV7-2 and TRBJ1-3; TRBD1 aligns across 7 bases. CDR1 is SGHTA and CDR2 is FQGNSA in the germline V gene. The CDR3 covers 12 residues. The V and J ends lost 6 bases and 8 bases, in that order; junction bases with no gene match: 4. Here the CDR3 reads CASSRDSYTIYF. The CDR3 bases are TGTGCCAGCAGTCGGGACAGTTACACCATATATTTT.

CDR3 DNA sequence: TGTGCCAGCAGTCACCCGTACCGGGCCTACGAGCAGTACTTC. Its protein product is CASSHPYRAYEQYF. This rearrangement joins TRBV28 to TRBJ2-7; no clear D. CDR3 length equals 14 residues. The V gene lost 5 bases and the J gene lost 2 bases, with 13 bases spanning the gap. Germline V gene sequence: CDR1 MDHEN, CDR2 SYDVKM. The whole variable domain, remainder taken from reference TRBV28 and TRBJ2-7, is DVKVTQSSRYLVKRTGEKVFLECVQDMDHENMFWYRQDPGLGLRLIYFSYDVKMKEKGDIPEGYSVSREKKERFSLILESASTNQTSMYLCASSHPYRAYEQYFGPGTRLTVT.

V gene TRBV7-8 combines with J gene TRBJ2-7, with TRBD2 as a possible D gene (5 bases). Trimming shortened V by 2 bases and J by 7 bases, and 12 bases separated the two germline ends. The CDR3 covers 13 residues. Germline V gene data show CDR1 as SGHVS and CDR2 as FQNEAQ. CDR3 coding DNA: TGTGCCAGCAGCTTACTAACGGGGTTGGAGCAGTACTTC. Translated: CASSLLTGLEQYF.

CDR3 protein: CASSFPGQGSDEQFF. CDR3 sequence (DNA): TGTGCCAGCAGTTTTCCTGGACAGGGATCTGATGAGCAGTTCTTC. The chain links TRBV28 to TRBJ2-1; 8 nucleotides agree with TRBD1. This CDR3 contains 15 residues. CDR1 and CDR2 (germline): MDHEN, SYDVKM. Trimming took 3 bases from V and 8 from J; bases not matched to a gene: 9.